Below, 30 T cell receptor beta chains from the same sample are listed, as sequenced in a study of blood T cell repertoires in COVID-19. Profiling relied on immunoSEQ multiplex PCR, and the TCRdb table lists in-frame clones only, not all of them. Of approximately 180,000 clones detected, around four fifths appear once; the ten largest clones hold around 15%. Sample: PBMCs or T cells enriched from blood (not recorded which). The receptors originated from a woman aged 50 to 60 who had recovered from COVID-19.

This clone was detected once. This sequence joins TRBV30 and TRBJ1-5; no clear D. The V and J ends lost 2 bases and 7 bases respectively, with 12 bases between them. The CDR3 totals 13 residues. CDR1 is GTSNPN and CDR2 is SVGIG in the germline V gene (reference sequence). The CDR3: CAWSTREGQPQHF. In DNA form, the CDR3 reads TGTGCCTGGAGTACAAGGGAGGGCCAGCCCCAGCATTTT.

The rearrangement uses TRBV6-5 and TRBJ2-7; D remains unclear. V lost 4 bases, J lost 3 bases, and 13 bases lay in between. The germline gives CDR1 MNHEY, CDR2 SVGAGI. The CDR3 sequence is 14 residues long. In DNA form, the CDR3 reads TGTGCCAGCAGTTGGGCCTCCCCTGACTACGAGCAGTACTTC. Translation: CASSWASPDYEQYF.

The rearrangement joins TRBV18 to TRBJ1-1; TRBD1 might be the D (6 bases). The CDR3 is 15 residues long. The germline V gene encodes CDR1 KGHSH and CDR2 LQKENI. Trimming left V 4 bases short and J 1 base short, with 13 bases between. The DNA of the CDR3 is TGTGCCAGCTCACAGGAACAGGGTAGGAACACTGAAGCTTTCTTT. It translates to CASSQEQGRNTEAFF.

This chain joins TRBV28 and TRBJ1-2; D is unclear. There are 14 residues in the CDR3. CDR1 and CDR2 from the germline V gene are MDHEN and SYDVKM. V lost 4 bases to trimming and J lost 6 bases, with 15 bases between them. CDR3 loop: CASSSGLGRNGYTF. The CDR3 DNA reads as TGTGCCAGCAGTTCGGGCCTAGGGAGAAATGGCTACACCTTC.

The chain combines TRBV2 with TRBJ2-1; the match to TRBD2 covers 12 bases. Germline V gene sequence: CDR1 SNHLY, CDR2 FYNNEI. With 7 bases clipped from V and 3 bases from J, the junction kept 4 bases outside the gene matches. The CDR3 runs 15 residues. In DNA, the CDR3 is TGTGCCAGCACCAAGACTAGCGGGAGCTACAATGAGCAGTTCTTC. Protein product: CASTKTSGSYNEQFF.

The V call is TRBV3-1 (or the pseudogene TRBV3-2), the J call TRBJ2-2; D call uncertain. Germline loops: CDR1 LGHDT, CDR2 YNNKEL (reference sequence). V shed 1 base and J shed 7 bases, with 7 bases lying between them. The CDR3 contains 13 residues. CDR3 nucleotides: TGTGCCAGCAGCCAAGCAGGTTTCGGGGAGCTGTTTTTT. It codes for CASSQAGFGELFF.

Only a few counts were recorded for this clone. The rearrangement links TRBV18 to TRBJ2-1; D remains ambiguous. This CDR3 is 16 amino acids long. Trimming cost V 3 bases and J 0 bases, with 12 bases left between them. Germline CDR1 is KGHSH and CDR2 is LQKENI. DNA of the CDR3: TGTGCCAGCTCACCCCCCGACTGGAGCTCCTACAATGAGCAGTTCTTC. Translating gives CASSPPDWSSYNEQFF. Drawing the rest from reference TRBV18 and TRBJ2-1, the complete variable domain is NAGVMQNPRHLVRRRGQEARLRCSPMKGHSHVYWYRQLPEEGLKFMVYLQKENIIDESGMPKERFSAEFPKEGPSILRIQQVVRGDSAAYFCASSPPDWSSYNEQFFGPGTRLTVL.

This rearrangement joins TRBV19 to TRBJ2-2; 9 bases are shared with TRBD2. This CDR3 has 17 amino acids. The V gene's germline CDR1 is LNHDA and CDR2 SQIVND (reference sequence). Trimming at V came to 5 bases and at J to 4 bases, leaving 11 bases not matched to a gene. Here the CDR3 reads CASSGAGGPRITGELFF. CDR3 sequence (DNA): TGTGCCAGTAGTGGGGCGGGAGGGCCAAGAATCACCGGGGAGCTGTTTTTT.

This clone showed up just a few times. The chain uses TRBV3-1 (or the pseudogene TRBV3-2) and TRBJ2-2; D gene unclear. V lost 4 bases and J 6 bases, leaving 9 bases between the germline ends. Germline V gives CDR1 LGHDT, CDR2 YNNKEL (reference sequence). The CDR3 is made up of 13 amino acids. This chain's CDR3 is CASSRISAGELFF. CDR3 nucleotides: TGTGCCAGCAGCCGCATTTCGGCCGGGGAGCTGTTTTTT.

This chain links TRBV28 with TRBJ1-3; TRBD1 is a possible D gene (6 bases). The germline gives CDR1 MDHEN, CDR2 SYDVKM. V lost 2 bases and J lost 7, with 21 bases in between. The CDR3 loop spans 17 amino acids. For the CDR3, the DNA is TGTGCCAGCAGTTTAGGACAGACTCTAAGACTCGGGAACACCATATATTTT. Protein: CASSLGQTLRLGNTIYF.

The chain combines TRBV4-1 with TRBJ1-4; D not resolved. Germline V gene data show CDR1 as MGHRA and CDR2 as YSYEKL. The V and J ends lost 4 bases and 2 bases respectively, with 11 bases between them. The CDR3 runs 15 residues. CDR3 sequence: CASSLLRGTNEKLFF. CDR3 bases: TGCGCCAGCAGCCTGCTTCGCGGCACTAATGAAAAACTGTTTTTT.

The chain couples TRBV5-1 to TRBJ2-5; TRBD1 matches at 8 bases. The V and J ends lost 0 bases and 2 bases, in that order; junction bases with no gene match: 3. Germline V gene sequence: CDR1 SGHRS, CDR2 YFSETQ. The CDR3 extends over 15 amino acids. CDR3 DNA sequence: TGCGCCAGCAGCTTGGGGACAGGGAAACAAGAGACCCAGTACTTC. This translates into CASSLGTGKQETQYF.

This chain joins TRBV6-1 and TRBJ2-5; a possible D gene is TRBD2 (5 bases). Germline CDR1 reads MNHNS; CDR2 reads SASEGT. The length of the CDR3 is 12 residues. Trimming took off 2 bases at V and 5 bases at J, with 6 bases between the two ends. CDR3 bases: TGTGCCAGCAGTGAATCGGGGGAGACCCAGTACTTC. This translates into CASSESGETQYF.

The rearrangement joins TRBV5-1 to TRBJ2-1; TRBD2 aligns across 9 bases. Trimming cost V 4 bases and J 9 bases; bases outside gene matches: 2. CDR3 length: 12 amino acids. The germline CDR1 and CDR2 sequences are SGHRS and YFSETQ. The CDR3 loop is CASSAGGVEQFF. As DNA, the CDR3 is TGCGCCAGCAGCGCGGGAGGGGTTGAGCAGTTCTTC.

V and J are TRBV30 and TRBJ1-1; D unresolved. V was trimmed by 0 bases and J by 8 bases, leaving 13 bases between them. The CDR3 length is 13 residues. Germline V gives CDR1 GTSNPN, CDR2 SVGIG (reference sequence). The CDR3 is CAWSVQRGPEAFF. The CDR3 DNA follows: TGTGCCTGGAGTGTACAGCGGGGTCCCGAAGCTTTCTTT.

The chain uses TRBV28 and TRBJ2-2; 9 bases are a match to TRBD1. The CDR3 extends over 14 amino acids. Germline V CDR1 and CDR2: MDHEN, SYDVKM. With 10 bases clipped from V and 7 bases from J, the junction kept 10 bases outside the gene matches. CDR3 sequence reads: CAIYPGQGFGELFF. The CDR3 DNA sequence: TGTGCCATATACCCGGGACAGGGTTTCGGGGAGCTGTTTTTT.

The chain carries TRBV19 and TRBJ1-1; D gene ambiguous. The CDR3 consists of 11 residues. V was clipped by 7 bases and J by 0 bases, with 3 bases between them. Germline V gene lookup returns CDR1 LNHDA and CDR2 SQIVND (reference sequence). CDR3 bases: TGTGCCAGTAACATGAACACTGAAGCTTTCTTT. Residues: CASNMNTEAFF.

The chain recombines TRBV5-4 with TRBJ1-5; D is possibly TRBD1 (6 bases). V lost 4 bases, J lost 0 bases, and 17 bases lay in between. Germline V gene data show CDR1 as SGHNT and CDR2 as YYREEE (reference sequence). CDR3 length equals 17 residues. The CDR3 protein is CASSPRGGGNSNQPQHF. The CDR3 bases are TGTGCCAGCAGCCCCCGGGGGGGCGGAAATAGCAATCAGCCCCAGCATTTT. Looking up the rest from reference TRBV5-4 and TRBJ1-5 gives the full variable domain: ETGVTQSPTHLIKTRGQQVTLRCSSQSGHNTVSWYQQALGQGPQFIFQYYREEENGRGNFPPRFSGLQFPNYSSELNVNALELDDSALYLCASSPRGGGNSNQPQHFGDGTRLSIL.

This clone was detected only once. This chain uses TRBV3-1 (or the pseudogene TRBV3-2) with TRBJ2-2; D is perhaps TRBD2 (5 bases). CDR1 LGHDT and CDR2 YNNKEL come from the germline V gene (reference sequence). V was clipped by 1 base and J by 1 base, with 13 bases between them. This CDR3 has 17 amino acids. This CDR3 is CASSQAGLAENTGELFF. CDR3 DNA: TGTGCCAGCAGCCAAGCCGGCCTAGCAGAGAACACCGGGGAGCTGTTTTTT.

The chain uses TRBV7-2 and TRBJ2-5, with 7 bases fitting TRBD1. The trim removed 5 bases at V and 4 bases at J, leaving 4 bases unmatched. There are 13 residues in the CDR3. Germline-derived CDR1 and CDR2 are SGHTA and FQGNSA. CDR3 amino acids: CASSDAGGETQYF. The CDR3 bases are TGTGCCAGCAGCGATGCAGGGGGAGAGACCCAGTACTTC.

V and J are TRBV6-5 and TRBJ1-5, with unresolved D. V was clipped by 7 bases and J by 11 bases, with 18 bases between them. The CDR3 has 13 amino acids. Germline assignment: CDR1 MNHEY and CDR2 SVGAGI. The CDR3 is CASMGGRSAAQHF. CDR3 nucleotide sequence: TGTGCCAGCATGGGCGGCAGATCAGCGGCCCAGCATTTT.

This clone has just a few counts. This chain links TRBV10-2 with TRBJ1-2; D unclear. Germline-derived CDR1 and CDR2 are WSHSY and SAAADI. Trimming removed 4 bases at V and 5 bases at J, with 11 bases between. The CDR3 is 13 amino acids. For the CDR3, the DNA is TGCGCCAGCAGTGCCCCGGGAGGTTATGGCTACACCTTC. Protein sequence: CASSAPGGYGYTF.

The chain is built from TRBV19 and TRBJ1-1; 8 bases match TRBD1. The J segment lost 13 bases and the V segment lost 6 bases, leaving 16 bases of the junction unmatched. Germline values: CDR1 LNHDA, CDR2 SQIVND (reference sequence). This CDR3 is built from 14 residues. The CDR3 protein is CASSLGGQGSFGFF. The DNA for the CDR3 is TGTGCCAGTAGCTTAGGTGGACAGGGTTCTTTCGGTTTCTTT.

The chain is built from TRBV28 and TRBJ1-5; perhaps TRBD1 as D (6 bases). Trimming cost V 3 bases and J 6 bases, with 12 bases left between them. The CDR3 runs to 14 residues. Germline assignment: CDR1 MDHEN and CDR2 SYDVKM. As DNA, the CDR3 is TGTGCCAGCAGTTTGCCTCAGGGGATTCAGCCCCAGCATTTT. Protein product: CASSLPQGIQPQHF.

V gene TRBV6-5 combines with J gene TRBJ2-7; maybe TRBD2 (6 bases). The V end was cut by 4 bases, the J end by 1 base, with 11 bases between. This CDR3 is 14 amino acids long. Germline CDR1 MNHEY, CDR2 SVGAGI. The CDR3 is CASSLGRGSYEQYF. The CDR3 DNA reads TGTGCCAGCAGTTTGGGGCGGGGTTCCTACGAGCAGTACTTC.

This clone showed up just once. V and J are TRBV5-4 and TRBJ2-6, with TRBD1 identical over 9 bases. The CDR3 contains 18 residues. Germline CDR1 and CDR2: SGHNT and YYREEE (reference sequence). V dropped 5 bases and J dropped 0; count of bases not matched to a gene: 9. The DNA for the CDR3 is TGTGCCAGCAGGCCGGGGGGACAGGGCCTCTCTGGGGCCAACGTCCTGACTTTC. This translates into CASRPGGQGLSGANVLTF. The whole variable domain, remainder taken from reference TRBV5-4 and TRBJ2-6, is ETGVTQSPTHLIKTRGQQVTLRCSSQSGHNTVSWYQQALGQGPQFIFQYYREEENGRGNFPPRFSGLQFPNYSSELNVNALELDDSALYLCASRPGGQGLSGANVLTFGAGSRLTVL.

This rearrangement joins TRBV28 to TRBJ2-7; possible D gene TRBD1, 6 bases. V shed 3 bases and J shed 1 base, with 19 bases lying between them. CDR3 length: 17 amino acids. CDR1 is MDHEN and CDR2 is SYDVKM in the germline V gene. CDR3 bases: TGTGCCAGCAGTTTTGTTATCTGGGGGCCGGAATCCTACGAGCAGTACTTC. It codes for CASSFVIWGPESYEQYF.

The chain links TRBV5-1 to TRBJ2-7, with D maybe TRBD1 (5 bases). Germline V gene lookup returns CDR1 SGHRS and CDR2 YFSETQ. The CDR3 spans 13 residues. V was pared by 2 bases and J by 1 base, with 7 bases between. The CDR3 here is CASSLRQSYEQYF. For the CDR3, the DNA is TGCGCCAGCAGCTTAAGACAGTCCTACGAGCAGTACTTC. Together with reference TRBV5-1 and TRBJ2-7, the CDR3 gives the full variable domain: KAGVTQTPRYLIKTRGQQVTLSCSPISGHRSVSWYQQTPGQGLQFLFEYFSETQRNKGNFPGRFSGRQFSNSRSEMNVSTLELGDSALYLCASSLRQSYEQYFGPGTRLTVT.

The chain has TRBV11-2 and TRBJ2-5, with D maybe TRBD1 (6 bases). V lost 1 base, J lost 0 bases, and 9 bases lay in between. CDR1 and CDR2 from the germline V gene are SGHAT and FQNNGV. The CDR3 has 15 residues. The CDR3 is CASSLGTADQETQYF. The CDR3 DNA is TGTGCCAGCAGCTTAGGGACAGCCGACCAAGAGACCCAGTACTTC. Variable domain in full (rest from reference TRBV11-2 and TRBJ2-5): EAGVAQSPRYKIIEKRQSVAFWCNPISGHATLYWYQQILGQGPKLLIQFQNNGVVDDSQLPKDRFSAERLKGVDSTLKIQPAKLEDSAVYLCASSLGTADQETQYFGPGTRLLVL.

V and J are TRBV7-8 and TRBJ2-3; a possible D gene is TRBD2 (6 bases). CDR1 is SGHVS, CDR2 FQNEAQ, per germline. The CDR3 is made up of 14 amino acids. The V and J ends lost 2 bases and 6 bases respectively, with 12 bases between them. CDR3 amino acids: CASSLTSGRDTQYF. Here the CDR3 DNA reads TGTGCCAGCAGCTTAACGTCGGGGAGGGATACGCAGTATTTT.